The rows below give T cell receptor beta chains drawn from one sample of a study of T cells in Graves' hyperthyroidism and ophthalmopathy. In TCRdb, the multiplex PCR reads were re-called with MiXCR into one record per CDR3 protein. This sample has about 840,000 distinct CDR3 sequences; about 38% occur once, and the top ten carry around 10%. The sample was blood. Every receptor here comes from a man in his late teens or twenties with Graves' hyperthyroidism. Each CDR3 is given with its conserved first and last residue. The D gene is left open where the match is weak. Not every row has a clone size; where given, it reads once, few, many or a size class.

J gene: TRBJ1-1; clone size: NA; D gene: NA; V gene: TRBV19; CDR3 protein: CASSYSVSRGTEAFF; CDR3 DNA: TGTGCCAGCAGTTACTCGGTTTCTCGAGGCACTGAAGCTTTCTTT
J gene: TRBJ2-5; clone size: many; D gene: TRBD1; V gene: TRBV12-3/TRBV12-4; CDR3 protein: CASSRQGVRETQYF; CDR3 DNA: TGTGCCAGCAGTCGACAGGGTGTAAGAGAGACCCAGTACTTC
J gene: TRBJ1-5; clone size: many; D gene: NA; V gene: TRBV4-2; CDR3 protein: CASSQDAGPQPQHF; CDR3 DNA: TGTGCCAGCAGCCAAGATGCGGGGCCTCAGCCCCAGCATTTT
J gene: TRBJ1-1; clone size: many; D gene: NA; V gene: TRBV19; CDR3 protein: CATAGDTEAFF; CDR3 DNA: TGTGCCACCGCCGGAGATACTGAAGCTTTCTTT
J gene: TRBJ2-7; clone size: many; D gene: TRBD2; V gene: TRBV4-1; CDR3 protein: CASSPGLAREQYF; CDR3 DNA: TGCGCCAGCAGCCCGGGACTAGCGAGGGAGCAGTACTTC
J gene: TRBJ2-7; clone size: NA; D gene: NA; V gene: TRBV16; CDR3 protein: CASSQSIRAGGRYEQYF; CDR3 DNA: TGTGCCAGCAGCCAATCGATAAGGGCCGGAGGGCGATACGAGCAGTACTTC
J gene: TRBJ2-7; clone size: few; D gene: TRBD2; V gene: TRBV10-3; CDR3 protein: CAISDETGTSGTSYEQYF; CDR3 DNA: TGTGCCATCAGTGATGAGACGGGGACTAGCGGGACCTCCTACGAGCAGTACTTC
J gene: TRBJ1-5; clone size: few; D gene: NA; V gene: TRBV7-9; CDR3 protein: CASSLGKHPQPQHF; CDR3 DNA: TGTGCCAGCAGCTTGGGGAAGCACCCTCAGCCCCAGCATTTT
J gene: TRBJ1-3; clone size: NA; D gene: TRBD1; V gene: TRBV7-9; CDR3 protein: CASSQVIDRANTIYF; CDR3 DNA: TGTGCCAGCAGCCAAGTCATTGACAGGGCGAACACCATATATTTT
J gene: TRBJ2-2; clone size: few; D gene: TRBD1; V gene: TRBV10-3; CDR3 protein: CAISESGTGGNGELFF; CDR3 DNA: TGTGCCATCAGTGAGTCCGGGACAGGGGGCAACGGGGAGCTGTTTTTT
J gene: TRBJ2-7; clone size: NA; D gene: TRBD1; V gene: TRBV10-3; CDR3 protein: CASSYDRQGVSYEQYF; CDR3 DNA: TGTGCCAGCAGTTACGATCGACAGGGTGTTTCCTACGAGCAGTACTTC
J gene: TRBJ2-5; clone size: NA; D gene: NA; V gene: TRBV10-3; CDR3 protein: CAISSQGLETQYF; CDR3 DNA: TGTGCCATCAGTTCACAGGGTTTGGAGACCCAGTACTTC
J gene: TRBJ2-5; clone size: NA; D gene: TRBD2; V gene: TRBV12-3/TRBV12-4; CDR3 protein: CASSLGAGAETQYF; CDR3 DNA: TGTGCCAGCAGTTTAGGAGCGGGGGCGGAGACCCAGTACTTC
J gene: TRBJ1-6; clone size: NA; D gene: TRBD1; V gene: TRBV5-1; CDR3 protein: CASSGGTGGSSPLHF; CDR3 DNA: TGCGCCAGCAGCGGAGGGACAGGCGGGAGTTCACCCCTCCACTTT
J gene: TRBJ2-2; clone size: NA; D gene: NA; V gene: TRBV7-2; CDR3 protein: CASSLTPTGELFF; CDR3 DNA: TGTGCCAGCAGCTTAACCCCAACCGGGGAGCTGTTTTTT
J gene: TRBJ1-2; clone size: NA; D gene: NA; V gene: TRBV29-1; CDR3 protein: CSAGAVANYGYTF; CDR3 DNA: TGCAGCGCAGGGGCGGTGGCTAACTATGGCTACACCTTC
J gene: TRBJ1-2; clone size: NA; D gene: TRBD1; V gene: TRBV7-9; CDR3 protein: CASSFLTGGYGYTF; CDR3 DNA: TGTGCCAGCAGCTTCTTAACAGGGGGATATGGCTACACCTTC
J gene: TRBJ1-5; clone size: NA; D gene: TRBD1; V gene: TRBV10-3; CDR3 protein: CASSSGQGRKPQHF; CDR3 DNA: TGTGCCAGCAGTTCGGGACAGGGTAGGAAGCCCCAGCATTTT
J gene: TRBJ1-6; clone size: NA; D gene: TRBD1; V gene: TRBV5-1; CDR3 protein: CASSGASTGGNSPLHF; CDR3 DNA: TGCGCCAGCAGCGGAGCCTCGACAGGGGGGAATTCACCCCTCCACTTT
J gene: TRBJ1-4; clone size: NA; D gene: TRBD1; V gene: TRBV4-2; CDR3 protein: CASSQAGTAEYELFF; CDR3 DNA: TGTGCCAGCAGCCAAGCGGGGACAGCAGAATACGAACTGTTTTTT
J gene: TRBJ1-1; clone size: few; D gene: NA; V gene: TRBV19; CDR3 protein: CASIPASGHKDTEAFF; CDR3 DNA: TGTGCCAGTATCCCTGCTTCGGGACACAAGGACACTGAAGCTTTCTTT
J gene: TRBJ1-1; clone size: many; D gene: NA; V gene: TRBV9; CDR3 protein: CASSPSSDAFF; CDR3 DNA: TGTGCCAGCAGCCCTTCGTCAGACGCTTTCTTT
J gene: TRBJ1-1; clone size: few; D gene: NA; V gene: TRBV12-3/TRBV12-4; CDR3 protein: CASRGSPGTEAFF; CDR3 DNA: TGTGCCAGCAGAGGCTCGCCAGGCACTGAAGCTTTCTTT
J gene: TRBJ1-5; clone size: many; D gene: NA; V gene: TRBV10-3; CDR3 protein: CAISESDIANQPQHF; CDR3 DNA: TGTGCCATCAGTGAGTCGGACATCGCTAATCAGCCCCAGCATTTT
J gene: TRBJ2-7; clone size: NA; D gene: TRBD1; V gene: TRBV29-1; CDR3 protein: CSVRLQGPYEQYF; CDR3 DNA: TGCAGCGTCCGACTACAGGGGCCCTACGAGCAGTACTTC
J gene: TRBJ2-7; clone size: NA; D gene: TRBD1; V gene: TRBV2; CDR3 protein: CASRLLRTGISHEQYF; CDR3 DNA: TGTGCCAGCAGACTCCTCCGGACAGGTATCTCCCACGAGCAGTACTTC
J gene: TRBJ2-5; clone size: many; D gene: NA; V gene: TRBV11-1; CDR3 protein: CASSRTRLETQYF; CDR3 DNA: TGTGCCAGCAGCCGCACTCGGCTGGAGACCCAGTACTTC
J gene: TRBJ2-2; clone size: NA; D gene: NA; V gene: TRBV6-6; CDR3 protein: CASSEEGFAGELFF; CDR3 DNA: TGTGCCAGCAGTGAAGAAGGGTTTGCCGGGGAGCTGTTTTTT
J gene: TRBJ1-4; clone size: many; D gene: NA; V gene: TRBV2; CDR3 protein: CASSDETDHEKLFF; CDR3 DNA: TGTGCCAGCAGTGACGAGACAGATCATGAAAAACTGTTTTTT
J gene: TRBJ2-5; clone size: NA; D gene: NA; V gene: TRBV11-2; CDR3 protein: CASSLTTKTQYF; CDR3 DNA: TGTGCCAGCAGCCTGACTACTAAGACCCAGTACTTC
J gene: TRBJ2-5; clone size: few; D gene: NA; V gene: TRBV4-1; CDR3 protein: CASSQLNEGETQYF; CDR3 DNA: TGCGCCAGCAGCCAACTAAACGAAGGGGAGACCCAGTACTTC
J gene: TRBJ2-6; clone size: few; D gene: NA; V gene: TRBV7-8; CDR3 protein: CASSRRDGISGANVLTF; CDR3 DNA: TGTGCCAGCAGCCGCCGGGACGGAATCTCTGGGGCCAACGTCCTGACTTTC
J gene: TRBJ2-6; clone size: many; D gene: NA; V gene: TRBV9; CDR3 protein: CASSVRQDGSGANVLTF; CDR3 DNA: TGTGCCAGCAGCGTGCGACAGGATGGCTCTGGGGCCAACGTCCTGACTTTC
J gene: TRBJ2-5; clone size: NA; D gene: NA; V gene: TRBV6-5; CDR3 protein: CASSRRQVTETQYF; CDR3 DNA: TGTGCCAGCAGTAGACGACAGGTCACAGAGACCCAGTACTTC
J gene: TRBJ2-7; clone size: NA; D gene: TRBD1; V gene: TRBV20-1; CDR3 protein: CSARPGTGPSHEQYF; CDR3 DNA: TGCAGTGCTAGACCCGGGACAGGGCCTTCTCACGAGCAGTACTTC
J gene: TRBJ1-1; clone size: NA; D gene: NA; V gene: TRBV11-2; CDR3 protein: CASSLVPMWGVVTEAFF; CDR3 DNA: TGTGCCAGCAGCTTAGTCCCTATGTGGGGGGTAGTCACTGAAGCTTTCTTT
J gene: TRBJ2-7; clone size: few; D gene: NA; V gene: TRBV2; CDR3 protein: CASSEAMEGEQYF; CDR3 DNA: TGTGCCAGCAGTGAAGCGATGGAAGGAGAGCAGTACTTC
J gene: TRBJ2-7; clone size: NA; D gene: NA; V gene: TRBV2; CDR3 protein: CASRDSSTYEQYF; CDR3 DNA: TGTGCCAGCAGGGACAGTTCTACCTACGAGCAGTACTTC
J gene: TRBJ2-5; clone size: NA; D gene: TRBD2; V gene: TRBV9; CDR3 protein: CASSELAGGFGETQYF; CDR3 DNA: TGTGCCAGCAGCGAACTAGCGGGGGGGTTCGGAGAGACCCAGTACTTC
J gene: TRBJ2-5; clone size: few; D gene: NA; V gene: TRBV5-1; CDR3 protein: CASGKSRETQYF; CDR3 DNA: TGCGCCAGCGGTAAGAGCCGAGAGACCCAGTACTTC
J gene: TRBJ2-5; clone size: NA; D gene: NA; V gene: TRBV12-3/TRBV12-4; CDR3 protein: CASSLSVYATASYKRSQYF; CDR3 DNA: TGTGCCAGCAGTTTATCGGTCTACGCGACAGCGTCCTACAAGAGAAGCCAGTACTTC
J gene: TRBJ1-2; clone size: once; D gene: NA; V gene: TRBV29-1; CDR3 protein: CSFSTDSYYGYTF; CDR3 DNA: TGCAGCTTTTCTACGGACAGCTACTATGGCTACACCTTC
J gene: TRBJ2-5; clone size: many; D gene: NA; V gene: TRBV5-5; CDR3 protein: CASSFQDGIQETQYF; CDR3 DNA: TGTGCCAGCAGCTTCCAGGATGGGATCCAAGAGACCCAGTACTTC
J gene: TRBJ1-1; clone size: NA; D gene: TRBD1; V gene: TRBV13; CDR3 protein: CASSSGTVLTEAFF; CDR3 DNA: TGTGCCAGCAGCTCCGGGACAGTCCTCACTGAAGCTTTCTTT
J gene: TRBJ2-6; clone size: NA; D gene: NA; V gene: TRBV14; CDR3 protein: CASSQVSTPPSGANVLTF; CDR3 DNA: TGTGCCAGCAGCCAAGTCTCCACTCCCCCCTCTGGGGCCAACGTCCTGACTTTC
J gene: TRBJ2-7; clone size: NA; D gene: NA; V gene: TRBV4-1; CDR3 protein: CASSQDKALAGDEQYF; CDR3 DNA: TGCGCCAGCAGCCAAGATAAGGCACTAGCAGGGGACGAGCAGTACTTC
J gene: TRBJ1-4; clone size: many; D gene: NA; V gene: TRBV20-1; CDR3 protein: CSAREGDEKLFF; CDR3 DNA: TGCAGTGCTAGAGAAGGGGATGAAAAACTGTTTTTT